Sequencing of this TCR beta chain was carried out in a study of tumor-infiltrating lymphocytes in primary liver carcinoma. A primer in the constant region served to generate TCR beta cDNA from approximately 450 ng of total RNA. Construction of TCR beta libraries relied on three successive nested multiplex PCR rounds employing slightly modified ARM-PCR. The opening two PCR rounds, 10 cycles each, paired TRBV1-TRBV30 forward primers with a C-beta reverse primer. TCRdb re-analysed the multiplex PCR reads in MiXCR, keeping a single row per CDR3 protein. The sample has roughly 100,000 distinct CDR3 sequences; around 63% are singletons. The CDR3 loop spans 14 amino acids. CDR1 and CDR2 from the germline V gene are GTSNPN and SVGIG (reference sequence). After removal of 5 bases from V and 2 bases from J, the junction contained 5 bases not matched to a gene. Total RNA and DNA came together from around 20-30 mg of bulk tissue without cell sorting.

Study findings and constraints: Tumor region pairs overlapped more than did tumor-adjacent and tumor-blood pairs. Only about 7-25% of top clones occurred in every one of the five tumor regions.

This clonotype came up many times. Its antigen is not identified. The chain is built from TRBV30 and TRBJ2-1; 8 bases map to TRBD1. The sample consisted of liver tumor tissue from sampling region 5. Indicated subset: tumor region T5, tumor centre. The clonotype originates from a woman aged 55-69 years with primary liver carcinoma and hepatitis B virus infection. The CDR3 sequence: CAWGQGATYNEQFF. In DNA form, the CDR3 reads TGTGCCTGGGGGCAGGGGGCTACCTACAATGAGCAGTTCTTC. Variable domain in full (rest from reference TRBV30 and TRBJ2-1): SQTIHQWPATLVQPVGSPLSLECTVEGTSNPNLYWYRQAAGRGLQLLFYSVGIGQISSEVPQNLSASRPQDRQFILSSKKLLLSDSGFYLCAWGQGATYNEQFFGPGTRLTVL.